This T cell receptor beta chain comes out of a study of shared clonotypes between healthy human individuals. Study outcomes and limitations: Only blood was sampled, and tissue TCR repertoires likely differ from blood ones. Only a few donors were included, so the genetic and exposure-history diversity represented was limited.

Germline V gives CDR1 SGHNT, CDR2 YYREEE (reference sequence). V was shortened by 4 bases and J by 7 bases, with 17 bases between the two germline ends. CDR3 length equals 14 residues. Some clones are missing from TCRdb's copy, which holds only in-frame ones; the method was immunoSEQ multiplex PCR. The repertoire holds 2,100,000 or so clones, with about 94% as singletons. As to this clone: The antigen remains undetermined.

The sequenced sample was naive CD4+ T cells sorted from blood. Subset in this sample: CD45RA+ positively selected. This chain links TRBV5-4 with TRBJ1-1, with D unresolved. This receptor was taken from a man aged 18 to 29 in good health. The CDR3 here is CASSQQYTGGEAFF. In nucleotides, the CDR3 is TGTGCCAGCAGCCAACAATATACGGGCGGTGAAGCTTTCTTT.